What follows are 9 T cell receptor beta chains derived from one specimen sequenced in a study of T cells in Graves' hyperthyroidism and ophthalmopathy. Amplification targeted TCR beta CDR3 regions from RNA transcripts. With the HTBI primer set, the TCR CDR3 went through a first round of RT-PCR. TCRdb independently ran MiXCR on the multiplex PCR reads; one entry per CDR3 protein. The sample lists some 570,000 distinct CDR3 sequences; more than 15% were seen once. Sequencing used blood. The source of these receptors is a woman under 30 with Graves' ophthalmopathy.

The genes are TRBV7-2 and TRBJ2-7; D ambiguous. The CDR3 length is 14 residues. Trimming pared 2 bases from V and 1 base from J, leaving 9 bases between. Germline CDR1 is SGHTA and CDR2 is FQGNSA. The CDR3 nucleotides are TGTGCCAGCAGCTTATCGTTCACTTCCTACGAGCAGTACTTC. This encodes CASSLSFTSYEQYF.

This clonotype was detected many times. This chain links TRBV27 with TRBJ2-6, with D perhaps TRBD1 (5 bases). Germline V CDR1 and CDR2: MNHEY, SMNVEV (reference sequence). V was clipped by 6 bases and J by 2 bases, with 11 bases between them. This CDR3 has 15 residues. The CDR3 nucleotides read TGTGCCAGCAGGTCAGGGTTAACTGGGGCCAACGTCCTGACTTTC. Protein sequence: CASRSGLTGANVLTF.

This chain uses TRBV7-9 with TRBJ2-7; D perhaps matches TRBD1 (5 bases). V gave up 5 bases and J gave up 0 bases, with 11 bases separating them. The CDR3 sequence is 14 residues long. CDR1 SEHNR and CDR2 FQNEAQ come from the germline V gene (reference sequence). Here the CDR3 DNA reads TGTGCCAGCAGCCTGGGGCATATCTCCTACGAGCAGTACTTC. Protein sequence: CASSLGHISYEQYF.

V usage is TRBV11-2 and J usage is TRBJ2-3; D is uncertain. Germline CDR1 is SGHAT and CDR2 is FQNNGV. The CDR3 has 13 amino acids. Deletions cut 6 bases from V and 7 bases from J, with 14 bases between. CDR3 amino acids: CASSEVTGNTQYF. Written as DNA, the CDR3 is TGTGCCAGCAGTGAAGTGACTGGGAATACGCAGTATTTT.

This CDR3 is CASSQTTGTTGELFF. DNA of the CDR3: TGCGCCAGCAGCCAAACAACAGGGACCACCGGGGAGCTGTTTTTT. This sequence joins TRBV4-1 and TRBJ2-2; possible D gene TRBD1, 6 bases. V dropped 2 bases and J dropped 4 bases, with 11 bases sitting between them. The CDR3 consists of 15 residues. Per germline, CDR1 MGHRA and CDR2 YSYEKL.

The chain links TRBV20-1 to TRBJ2-1; weak D call: TRBD1 (5 bases). Germline CDR1 DFQATT, CDR2 SNEGSKA (reference sequence). This CDR3 spans 14 amino acids. The V end was cut by 3 bases, the J end by 9 bases, with 18 bases between. CDR3 in amino acids: CSASSSRGWSEQFF. Written as DNA, the CDR3 is TGCAGTGCTAGCTCAAGTAGGGGTTGGAGTGAGCAGTTCTTC.

This clonotype occurred many times. The chain recombines TRBV3-1 with TRBJ2-7, with D maybe TRBD2 (7 bases). Trimming removed 6 bases from V and 6 bases from J, with 12 bases in between. CDR3 length: 12 residues. The germline V gene encodes CDR1 LGHDT and CDR2 YNNKEL (reference sequence). CDR3 residues: CASRGGGLEQYF. Written as DNA, the CDR3 is TGTGCCAGCAGAGGGGGGGGTCTCGAGCAGTACTTC.

The rearrangement links TRBV14 to TRBJ2-5, with D maybe TRBD1 (6 bases). CDR1 SGHDN and CDR2 FVKESK come from the germline V gene. V dropped 1 base and J dropped 4 bases, with 16 bases sitting between them. This CDR3 is built from 16 residues. The CDR3 is CASSQGPGTTGETQYF. CDR3 DNA: TGTGCCAGCAGCCAAGGGCCGGGGACAACAGGAGAGACCCAGTACTTC.

This chain joins TRBV5-6 and TRBJ1-4; 8 bases fit TRBD1. CDR1 is SGHDT, CDR2 YYEEEE, per germline. V shed 7 bases and J 0 bases; nucleotides not matched to a gene: 5. The CDR3 is made up of 15 amino acids. The CDR3 spells CASGQTGATNEKLFF. The DNA for the CDR3 is TGTGCCAGCGGCCAGACAGGGGCAACTAATGAAAAACTGTTTTTT.